These 30 T cell receptor beta chains share one sample of origin, sequenced in a study of blood T cell repertoires in COVID-19. Repertoires were generated with immunoSEQ multiplex PCR, while TCRdb's copy carries only in-frame clones and drops some. This table holds a few hundred thousand clones, roughly 89% found once. What was sequenced was PBMCs or T cells enriched from blood (not recorded which). Source of these receptors: a woman aged 30 to 39 who had recovered from COVID-19.

The chain is built from TRBV5-6 and TRBJ2-7; D is ambiguous. Trimming left V 2 bases short and J 2 bases short, with 14 bases between. The CDR3 consists of 15 residues. The germline V gene encodes CDR1 SGHDT and CDR2 YYEEEE. CDR3 sequence reads: CASSFIEALAYEQYF. CDR3 sequence (DNA): TGTGCCAGCAGCTTTATAGAGGCCTTAGCCTACGAGCAGTACTTC.

The chain carries TRBV7-2 and TRBJ1-2; no clear D. CDR1 and CDR2 (germline): SGHTA, FQGNSA. Trimming cost V 1 base and J 8 bases, with 5 bases left between them. This CDR3 region has 11 residues. This CDR3 is CASSLDSGYTF. CDR3 sequence (DNA): TGTGCCAGCAGCTTAGATTCGGGCTACACCTTC.

This rearrangement joins TRBV6-6 to TRBJ2-1; 11 bases align to TRBD2. Germline CDR1 is MNHNY and CDR2 is SVGAGI (reference sequence). The CDR3 has 18 residues. V gave up 5 bases and J gave up 0 bases; unmatched junction bases: 9. CDR3 region: CASSRLAGSPSSYNEQFF. For the CDR3, the DNA is TGTGCCAGCAGTCGACTAGCGGGGTCCCCCAGCTCCTACAATGAGCAGTTCTTC.

V usage is TRBV25-1 and J usage is TRBJ2-7; D may be TRBD2 (6 bases). The CDR3 has 13 amino acids. CDR1 is MGHDK and CDR2 is SYGVNS in the germline V gene. V was pared by 5 bases and J by 0 bases, with 8 bases between. Written as DNA, the CDR3 is TGTGCCAGCAGTTCGGACTACTCCTACGAGCAGTACTTC. This codes for CASSSDYSYEQYF.

This chain links TRBV29-1 with TRBJ1-1; TRBD1 agrees at 8 bases. Looked up from germline, CDR1 is SQVTM and CDR2 is ANQGSEA. This CDR3 is built from 13 residues. The V gene end was trimmed by 1 base and the J gene end by 7 bases; junction bases not matched to a gene: 5. CDR3 bases: TGCAGCGTTGAAGGGCAGGGGGCTTTTGAAGCTTTCTTT. Its protein product is CSVEGQGAFEAFF.

The V gene is TRBV4-2, the J gene TRBJ2-7, with 8 bases that match TRBD1. Germline V gene sequence: CDR1 LGHNA, CDR2 YNFKEQ. This CDR3 has 17 amino acids. V lost 1 base to trimming and J lost 3 bases; unmatched junction nucleotides: 11. CDR3 sequence (DNA): TGTGCCAGCAGCCAAGCCACTACGACAGGGGCTAACTACGAGCAGTACTTC. This encodes CASSQATTTGANYEQYF.

This clone was detected a few times. V and J are TRBV24-1 and TRBJ1-1; D perhaps matches TRBD1 (5 bases). Germline-derived CDR1 and CDR2 are KGHDR and SFDVKD. V lost 7 bases to trimming and J lost 1 base, with 12 bases between them. The CDR3 is 14 amino acids. For the CDR3, the DNA is TGTGCCACCAGCTCAGGGCTACAGAACACTGAAGCTTTCTTT. It codes for CATSSGLQNTEAFF.

The V and J genes are TRBV5-1 and TRBJ2-1, with D perhaps TRBD2 (6 bases). Germline CDR1 SGHRS, CDR2 YFSETQ. V lost 4 bases, J lost 4 bases, and 15 bases lay in between. The CDR3 covers 15 residues. This chain's CDR3 is CASSREPGTYNEQFF. CDR3 DNA sequence: TGCGCCAGCAGCCGAGAACCGGGGACTTACAATGAGCAGTTCTTC.

The chain uses TRBV27 and TRBJ1-2, with D unresolved. CDR3 length: 12 amino acids. Trimming left V 4 bases short and J 9 bases short, with 12 bases between. Germline V gene sequence: CDR1 MNHEY, CDR2 SMNVEV (reference sequence). CDR3 nucleotides: TGTGCCAGCAGTTACCTCGGACTGAGCTACACCTTC. It yields the protein CASSYLGLSYTF.

V usage is TRBV6-5 and J usage is TRBJ1-2; 7 bases are shared with TRBD1. The V gene's germline CDR1 is MNHEY and CDR2 SVGAGI. The CDR3 totals 15 residues. V gave up 6 bases and J gave up 2 bases; unmatched junction bases: 9. DNA of the CDR3: TGTGCCAGCAGGGCAGGGGGTTATTACAACTATGGCTACACCTTC. This translates into CASRAGGYYNYGYTF.

This chain joins TRBV4-1 and TRBJ2-1, with 9 bases aligning to TRBD1. Germline V gene sequence: CDR1 MGHRA, CDR2 YSYEKL. Germline trimming cut 2 bases from V and 4 bases from J; bases unmatched to any gene: 3. The CDR3 extends over 15 amino acids. The CDR3 nucleotides are TGCGCCAGCAGCCAACTGGACAGGGGATACAATGAGCAGTTCTTC. It yields the protein CASSQLDRGYNEQFF.

The V call is TRBV3-1 (or the pseudogene TRBV3-2), the J call TRBJ2-2; D not certain. Trimming cost V 6 bases and J 7 bases, with 12 bases left between them. Germline loops: CDR1 LGHDT, CDR2 YNNKEL (reference sequence). The CDR3 loop spans 13 amino acids. The CDR3 DNA follows: TGTGCCAGCAGTCCACTCCTGAGCGGGGAGCTGTTTTTT. Translating gives CASSPLLSGELFF.

CDR3 DNA: TGTGCCTGGAGTATCGACAGGGTAGGTCAGCCCCAGCATTTT. Encoded protein: CAWSIDRVGQPQHF. The chain joins TRBV30 to TRBJ1-5; 7 bases agree with TRBD1. Germline loops: CDR1 GTSNPN, CDR2 SVGIG (reference sequence). The CDR3 covers 14 residues. After removal of 2 bases from V and 6 bases from J, the junction contained 7 bases not matched to a gene.

This chain links TRBV5-1 with TRBJ1-2, with 10 bases that match TRBD1. The CDR3 runs to 15 residues. V lost 0 bases to trimming and J lost 6 bases; unmatched junction nucleotides: 5. CDR1 and CDR2 (germline): SGHRS, YFSETQ. The DNA of the CDR3 is TGCGCCAGCAGCTTGGACGGGACAGGGGCGAATGGCTACACCTTC. This sequence encodes CASSLDGTGANGYTF. Looking up the rest from reference TRBV5-1 and TRBJ1-2 gives the full variable domain: KAGVTQTPRYLIKTRGQQVTLSCSPISGHRSVSWYQQTPGQGLQFLFEYFSETQRNKGNFPGRFSGRQFSNSRSEMNVSTLELGDSALYLCASSLDGTGANGYTFGSGTRLTVV.

The chain couples TRBV7-8 to TRBJ2-3; D not certain. Germline CDR1 SGHVS, CDR2 FQNEAQ. This CDR3 region has 12 residues. Trimming took off 5 bases at V and 5 bases at J, with 8 bases between the two ends. CDR3: CASSPVLDTQYF. For the CDR3, the DNA is TGTGCCAGCAGCCCTGTTTTAGATACGCAGTATTTT.

The chain carries TRBV28 and TRBJ2-7, with a weak D call TRBD2 (6 bases). This CDR3 has 13 residues. Germline values: CDR1 MDHEN, CDR2 SYDVKM. V was pared by 6 bases and J by 3 bases, with 12 bases between. CDR3 DNA sequence: TGTGCCAGCAGCATCGGGAGTGGCTACGAGCAGTACTTC. This codes for CASSIGSGYEQYF.

The chain has TRBV9 and TRBJ2-5; TRBD2 matches at 8 bases. The CDR3 covers 14 residues. After removal of 7 bases from V and 1 base from J, the junction contained 6 bases not matched to a gene. The V gene's germline CDR1 is SGDLS and CDR2 YYNGEE. The CDR3 sequence: CASSGGAVQETQYF. The CDR3, as DNA: TGTGCCAGCTCGGGGGGGGCAGTCCAAGAGACCCAGTACTTC.

The rearrangement uses TRBV30 and TRBJ2-7; 10 bases line up with TRBD2. The CDR3 extends over 14 amino acids. With 0 bases clipped from V and 6 bases from J, the junction kept 5 bases outside the gene matches. Germline CDR1 is GTSNPN and CDR2 is SVGIG (reference sequence). CDR3 nucleotide sequence: TGTGCCTGGAGTGTATTGCTAGCGGGAGTCGAGCAGTACTTC. This codes for CAWSVLLAGVEQYF.

J is TRBJ1-2 and V is TRBV6-6; D not resolved. CDR1 and CDR2 from the germline V gene are MNHNY and SVGAGI (reference sequence). V was pared by 4 bases and J by 8 bases, with 14 bases between. This CDR3 is built from 13 residues. This chain's CDR3 is CASSSGAPWGYTF. For the CDR3, the DNA is TGTGCCAGCAGTTCCGGAGCCCCCTGGGGCTACACCTTC.

CDR3 DNA sequence: TGTGCCAGCAGCTTGGGGACAGGAATTTACGAGCAGTACTTC. This translates into CASSLGTGIYEQYF. The V gene is TRBV5-4, the J gene TRBJ2-7; 7 bases map to TRBD1. CDR3 size: 14 residues. The junction had 4 bases not matched to a gene; V was cut back by 0 bases and J by 4 bases. Germline loops: CDR1 SGHNT, CDR2 YYREEE (reference sequence).

The V gene is TRBV14, the J gene TRBJ2-7; 8 bases match TRBD1. Germline CDR1 is SGHDN and CDR2 is FVKESK. The CDR3 is 16 amino acids. Trimming took 1 base from V and 6 from J; bases not matched to a gene: 11. CDR3 region: CASSQAQDRDGIEQYF. The CDR3 coding sequence is TGTGCCAGCAGCCAAGCTCAGGACAGGGATGGTATCGAGCAGTACTTC.

Comments on this clone: Compared with germline, one end of the junction differs, possibly owing to a read error. The chain combines TRBV7-7 with TRBJ2-5; 12 bases line up with TRBD2. The CDR3 consists of 16 residues. Germline loops: CDR1 SSHAT, CDR2 FNYEAQ (reference sequence). The CDR3 nucleotides are TGTGCTAGCAGCCCCGGGACTAGCGGGTACCAAGAGACCCAGTACTTC. Amino acid sequence: CASSPGTSGYQETQYF.

This chain links TRBV30 with TRBJ2-7; the D gene is possibly TRBD1 (5 bases). CDR1 is GTSNPN, CDR2 SVGIG, per germline (reference sequence). The V end was cut by 4 bases, the J end by 0 bases, with 10 bases between. CDR3 size: 13 residues. The chain's CDR3 is CAWKLQASYEQYF. The CDR3 DNA reads TGTGCCTGGAAGCTACAGGCCTCCTACGAGCAGTACTTC.

The V gene is TRBV6-1, the J gene TRBJ2-7; 9 nucleotides align to TRBD2. CDR1 and CDR2 (germline): MNHNS, SASEGT. CDR3 size: 16 residues. V lost 2 bases to trimming and J lost 2 bases; unmatched junction nucleotides: 7. CDR3 sequence: CASSEYGTSWTYEQYF. The CDR3 DNA reads as TGTGCCAGCAGTGAATATGGGACTAGCTGGACCTACGAGCAGTACTTC.

V gene TRBV6-2 or TRBV6-3 combines with J gene TRBJ2-1, with 8 bases matching TRBD2. After removal of 5 bases from V and 8 bases from J, the junction contained 5 bases not matched to a gene. This CDR3 region has 13 residues. Germline CDR1 reads MNHEY; CDR2 reads SVGEGT. CDR3 amino acids: CASSTGLGDEQFF. The DNA of the CDR3 is TGTGCCAGCAGTACGGGACTAGGCGATGAGCAGTTCTTC.

This clone was seen only once. The chain links TRBV9 to TRBJ2-7; D is possibly TRBD2 (6 bases). CDR1 SGDLS and CDR2 YYNGEE come from the germline V gene. Trimming pared 4 bases from V and 1 base from J, leaving 15 bases between. The CDR3 is 15 residues long. The CDR3: CASSPRGGVSYEQYF. CDR3 DNA: TGTGCCAGCAGCCCAAGAGGCGGGGTATCCTACGAGCAGTACTTC.

This chain joins TRBV30 and TRBJ1-1; 7 nucleotides align to TRBD1. Germline V gives CDR1 GTSNPN, CDR2 SVGIG (reference sequence). V was clipped by 8 bases and J by 6 bases; unmatched bases: 6. The CDR3 has 11 amino acids. The CDR3: CAGNRGPEAFF. The CDR3 DNA reads TGTGCCGGTAACAGGGGTCCTGAAGCTTTCTTT.

V is TRBV4-1 and J is TRBJ1-5; no reliable D call. CDR3 length equals 13 residues. Trimming stripped 1 base from V and 5 bases from J, with 6 bases between. Germline CDR1 is MGHRA and CDR2 is YSYEKL. This CDR3 reads CASSQVTDQPQHF. The CDR3 bases are TGCGCCAGCAGCCAAGTGACTGATCAGCCCCAGCATTTT.

This rearrangement joins TRBV5-1 to TRBJ2-1, with TRBD2 matching 8 bases. The V gene's germline CDR1 is SGHRS and CDR2 YFSETQ. V shed 4 bases, J shed 3 bases, and the junction held 9 bases outside the gene matches. The CDR3 length is 16 residues. DNA for the CDR3: TGCGCCAGCAGCGAGGGACTAGACGTAAGCTACAATGAGCAGTTCTTC. Its protein is CASSEGLDVSYNEQFF.

The chain uses TRBV5-8 and TRBJ2-7, with unresolved D. The CDR3 is 12 amino acids. V was trimmed by 2 bases and J by 3 bases, leaving 6 bases between them. Germline V lookup: CDR1 SGHTS, CDR2 YDEGEE. In DNA, the CDR3 is TGTGCCAGCAGCTTTAAAAACTACGAGCAGTACTTC. Translating it yields CASSFKNYEQYF.